This is a list of T cell receptor beta chains from one sample in a study of blood T cell repertoires in COVID-19. TCRdb's copy holds only in-frame clones and misses some; the assay was immunoSEQ multiplex PCR. The sample lists about 360,000 clones, 75% to 90% occurring once. Specimen: peripheral blood. These receptors all stem from a woman aged 60 to 75 with COVID-19, enrolled during active disease. CDR3s include the opening cysteine and the closing phenylalanine or tryptophan. Only part of the rows carry a size: once, few, many, or a class if the clone is expanded.

V gene	clone size	CDR3 protein
TRBV5-1	once	CASQRPGGAETQYF
TRBV7-3	-	CASSLLGYSTF
TRBV2	-	CASSEAPGQGRYF
TRBV6-2/TRBV6-3	-	CASSYFRGLITEPQYF
TRBV19	-	CASRREEAFF
TRBV7-9	-	CASSFPSGGANEQFF
TRBV6-2/TRBV6-3	-	CASSYEADTIYF
TRBV7-9	few	CASSPGTGDQPQHF
TRBV5-1	-	CASSLALAGGSYEQYF
TRBV6-5	-	CASFGGQRNTEAFF
TRBV27	few	CASSLNRADTQYF
TRBV7-9	-	CASSLTTGGYNEQFF
TRBV12-3/TRBV12-4	-	CASSLGEGYGYTF
TRBV5-4	-	CASSFGTGISSGNTIYF
TRBV10-3	-	CAISESGSGLSTDTQYF
TRBV6-5	-	CASSYTGSYEQYF
TRBV10-3	-	CAISGSTGIETQYF
TRBV27	-	CASSYQGRSEKLFF
TRBV11-3	-	CASSLEGMGVGRNYGYTF
TRBV6-5	-	CASSYRGSNTEAFF
TRBV4-3	-	CASSQAAFLRDSGELFF
TRBV4-2	-	CASSHSTGIAEAFF
TRBV28	-	CASGAGDQPQHF
TRBV2	-	CATQKGKTSGGTDTQYF
TRBV25-1	-	CASSGATRGEAFF
TRBV7-9	-	CASSRTGGTGNTIYF
TRBV7-9	-	CASIAQGHSLAFF
TRBV5-1	few	CASSSGLAGPYEQYF
TRBV6-5	once	CASSYSTGMRLDTQYF
TRBV4-2	-	CASSQAGTGQETQYF
TRBV9	few	CASSVGGGSTEAFF
TRBV6-5	-	CASSGPTGNTF
TRBV2	-	CASSERSPKNSPLHF
TRBV5-4	-	CASSFGGLAPYEQYF
TRBV18	-	CASSPRTGVGETQYF
TRBV5-1	-	CASSLGQGINEQYF
TRBV9	-	CASSVGDSREAFF
TRBV7-2	once	CASSMGTGGAGGRNQPQHF
TRBV29-1	once	CSVGQGGDYTF
TRBV18	-	CASSPGGWDEQYF
TRBV18	-	CASSPLSGAYEQYF
TRBV5-1	-	CASSLGDRGLETQYF
TRBV7-8	-	CASSTANYGYTF
TRBV4-1	-	CASSLPRDRGKDTQYF